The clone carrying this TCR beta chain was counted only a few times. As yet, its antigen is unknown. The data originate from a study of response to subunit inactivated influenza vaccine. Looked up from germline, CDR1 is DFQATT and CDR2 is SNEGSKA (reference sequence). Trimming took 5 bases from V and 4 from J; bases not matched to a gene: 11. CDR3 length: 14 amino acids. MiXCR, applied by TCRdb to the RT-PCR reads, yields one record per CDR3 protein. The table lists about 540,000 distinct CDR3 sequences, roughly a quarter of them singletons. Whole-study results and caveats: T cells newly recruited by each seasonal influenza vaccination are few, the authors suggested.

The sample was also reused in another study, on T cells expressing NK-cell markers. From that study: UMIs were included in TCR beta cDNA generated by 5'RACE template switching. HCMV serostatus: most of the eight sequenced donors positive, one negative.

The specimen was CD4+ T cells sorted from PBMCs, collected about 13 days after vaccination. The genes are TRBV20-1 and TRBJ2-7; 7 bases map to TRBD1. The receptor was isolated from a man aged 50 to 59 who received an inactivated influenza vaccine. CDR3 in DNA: TGCAGTGCTTTCAGGGGGAGAGGTCTGTACGAGCAGTACTTC. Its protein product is CSAFRGRGLYEQYF.